The clone carrying this T cell receptor (beta chain) is a singleton in its sample. The data were obtained in a study of blood T cell repertoires in COVID-19. Study summary: COVID-19 samples, acute and convalescent, were from the United States, Italy and Spain. Sources were T cells, B-cell-depleted T cells, or PBMCs; the material itself was cDNA or gDNA.

As originally analysed: It was from reference gene primer amplification that nucleated cell counts were estimated. Method: immunoSEQ multiplex PCR; TCRdb's copy keeps in-frame clones and lacks some. V and J calls plus clone size are reproduced from that table; the DNA served to infer D and trimming. The table shows 68,000 or so clones, with more than 70% occurring only once. This CDR3 has 17 amino acids. The V and J ends lost 1 base and 0 bases, in that order; junction bases with no gene match: 8. The germline V gene has CDR1 LNHNV and CDR2 YYDKDF (reference sequence). What was sequenced was peripheral blood. The chain uses TRBV15 and TRBJ1-1; 7 bases line up with TRBD1. The source of this sequence is a man aged 45-60 years with acute or convalescent COVID-19. This CDR3 is CATSRVLIRGVNTEAFF. DNA of the CDR3: TGTGCCACCAGCAGAGTCTTAATCAGGGGGGTGAACACTGAAGCTTTCTTT.